This T cell receptor beta chain appears in the sequencing data of a study of blood T cell repertoires in COVID-19. Study information: Collection of acute and convalescent COVID-19 samples took place in the United States, Italy and Spain. T cells, B-cell-depleted T cells, or PBMCs provided the cDNA or gDNA that served as material.

Authors' processing steps: Using reference gene primer amplification, nucleated cell counts were estimated. Measured with immunoSEQ multiplex PCR; TCRdb has only the in-frame clones, and not every one. D and trimming come from the DNA, and the V and J calls and clone size come from that table. The table shows around 78,000 clones, with over 75% occurring only once. Trimming shortened V by 2 bases and J by 10 bases, and 21 bases separated the two germline ends. Germline CDR1 is MGHRA and CDR2 is YSYEKL. The length of the CDR3 is 17 residues. The sequence derives from a human donor in a cohort sampled during active COVID-19. The chain couples TRBV4-1 to TRBJ1-6; D gene uncertain. Material: peripheral blood. The CDR3 DNA follows: TGCGCCAGCAGCCAAACCTTGGTTTCGGGTAGTAAGTCACCCCTCCACTTT. Encoded protein: CASSQTLVSGSKSPLHF.